The 16 T cell receptor beta chains listed next were all sequenced from one sample in a study of T cell responses to AZD1222 COVID-19 vaccine. Clones were read by immunoSEQ multiplex PCR, and TCRdb kept only the in-frame ones, dropping some. Among 96,000 or so clones, 80% to 90% were seen once, and the ten largest hold around 1.5%. Sequenced here: peripheral blood, sampled on day 0 of AZD1222 vaccination. Source of these receptors: an adult in good health.

V usage is TRBV28 and J usage is TRBJ2-6; D might be TRBD1 (5 bases). V lost 6 bases to trimming and J lost 4 bases, with 16 bases between them. In germline, CDR1 is MDHEN, CDR2 SYDVKM. This CDR3 region has 16 residues. CDR3 coding DNA: TGTGCCAGCAGCCTAGGGCAGGGCTGGGGGGCCAACGTCCTGACTTTC. Protein sequence: CASSLGQGWGANVLTF.

This sequence joins TRBV3-1 (or the pseudogene TRBV3-2) and TRBJ1-5, with TRBD1 matching 8 bases. Germline V CDR1 and CDR2: LGHDT, YNNKEL (reference sequence). Losses at the gene ends were 8 bases for V and 1 base for J; bases not matched to a gene: 4. This CDR3 is 14 amino acids long. This chain's CDR3 is CASGDRKSNQPQHF. CDR3 bases: TGTGCCAGCGGGGACAGGAAAAGCAATCAGCCCCAGCATTTT.

V and J are TRBV6-4 and TRBJ2-3; 9 bases line up with TRBD2. CDR3 size: 16 residues. J lost 2 bases, V lost 3 bases, and 6 bases had no gene match. Germline values: CDR1 MRHNA, CDR2 SNTAGT. CDR3 sequence: CASSDGTSRNTDTQYF. DNA for the CDR3: TGTGCCAGCAGTGATGGGACTAGCAGAAACACAGATACGCAGTATTTT.

The chain recombines TRBV5-4 with TRBJ2-5; D tentatively fits TRBD1 or TRBD2 (5 bases each). Trimming removed 2 bases from V and 5 bases from J, with 16 bases in between. This CDR3 is built from 15 residues. CDR1 SGHNT and CDR2 YYREEE come from the germline V gene (reference sequence). CDR3 protein: CASSFLAGSLETQYF. CDR3 DNA: TGTGCCAGCAGCTTCCTGGCAGGGAGTCTGGAGACCCAGTACTTC.

This clone occurred a few times. The V gene is TRBV19, the J gene TRBJ2-6; no clear D. CDR1 is LNHDA and CDR2 is SQIVND in the germline V gene (reference sequence). There are 14 residues in the CDR3. Trimming shortened V by 7 bases and J by 0 bases, and 7 bases separated the two germline ends. The CDR3 DNA follows: TGTGCCAGTATGCGGATCTCTGGGGCCAACGTCCTGACTTTC. This codes for CASMRISGANVLTF. Full variable domain (missing parts from reference TRBV19 and TRBJ2-6): DGGITQSPKYLFRKEGQNVTLSCEQNLNHDAMYWYRQDPGQGLRLIYYSQIVNDFQKGDIAEGYSVSREKKESFPLTVTSAQKNPTAFYLCASMRISGANVLTFGAGSRLTVL.

J is TRBJ1-5 and V is TRBV6-5; TRBD1 agrees at 10 bases. The CDR3 contains 15 residues. Germline V gives CDR1 MNHEY, CDR2 SVGAGI. V trimming: 6 bases; J trimming: 6 bases; junction bases outside the gene matches: 8. As DNA, the CDR3 is TGTGCCAGCAGCTACGGGACAGGGGTTGGTCAGCCCCAGCATTTT. This gives the protein CASSYGTGVGQPQHF.

The rearrangement joins TRBV6-4 to TRBJ1-2, with unresolved D. The CDR3 extends over 13 amino acids. Between the trimmed V and J ends, which lost 5 bases and 5 bases, there was a span of 12 bases. Germline assignment: CDR1 MRHNA and CDR2 SNTAGT. CDR3 bases: TGTGCCAGCAGTCCCAATCCGGGTTATGGCTACACCTTC. Its protein is CASSPNPGYGYTF.

V gene TRBV28 combines with J gene TRBJ1-6; D perhaps matches TRBD1 (5 bases). Germline V gene sequence: CDR1 MDHEN, CDR2 SYDVKM. The CDR3 length is 14 residues. Trimming removed 7 bases at V and 13 bases at J, with 20 bases between. This CDR3 reads CASIMGQVVSPLHF. DNA for the CDR3: TGTGCCAGCATCATGGGGCAGGTCGTATCCCCCCTCCACTTT.

This clone was seen only a few times. Here the CDR3 reads CASSVQNNEQFF. CDR3 nucleotide sequence: TGTGCCAGCAGCGTCCAGAACAATGAGCAGTTCTTC. The chain links TRBV9 to TRBJ2-1; the D is unclear. Germline loops: CDR1 SGDLS, CDR2 YYNGEE. The CDR3 runs to 12 residues. V gave up 2 bases and J gave up 5 bases, with 5 bases separating them. The entire variable domain, with the rest obtained from reference TRBV9 and TRBJ2-1, is as follows: DSGVTQTPKHLITATGQRVTLRCSPRSGDLSVYWYQQSLDQGLQFLIQYYNGEERAKGNILERFSAQQFPDLHSELNLSSLELGDSALYFCASSVQNNEQFFGPGTRLTVL.

The J gene is TRBJ1-2, the V gene TRBV4-3; 7 bases are shared with TRBD1. CDR3 length: 15 amino acids. V was clipped by 4 bases and J by 2 bases; unmatched bases: 7. Germline assignment: CDR1 LGHNA and CDR2 YSLEER. The DNA for the CDR3 is TGCGCCAGCAGCCGTGGGAACAGGGGAAACTATGGCTACACCTTC. Encoded protein: CASSRGNRGNYGYTF.

The chain joins TRBV15 to TRBJ2-7, with D possibly being TRBD2 (6 bases). The CDR3 consists of 14 residues. The V gene lost 8 bases and the J gene lost 0 bases, with 14 bases spanning the gap. The germline gives CDR1 LNHNV, CDR2 YYDKDF (reference sequence). The CDR3, as DNA: TGTGCCACCCAGGCTGGGGGGACCTCCTACGAGCAGTACTTC. As protein: CATQAGGTSYEQYF.

J is TRBJ1-4 and V is TRBV30, with 10 bases identical to TRBD1. J gave up 6 bases and V 3 bases, and 4 bases lay outside the gene matches. CDR3 length: 14 residues. CDR1 GTSNPN and CDR2 SVGIG come from the germline V gene (reference sequence). The CDR3 loop reads CAWRSGTGDEKLFF. CDR3 bases: TGTGCCTGGAGGTCCGGGACAGGGGATGAAAAACTGTTTTTT.

The chain couples TRBV9 to TRBJ1-4, with D possibly matching TRBD1 (5 bases). The length of the CDR3 is 14 residues. V was cut by 3 bases and J by 7 bases, with 13 bases left in between. Germline-derived CDR1 and CDR2 are SGDLS and YYNGEE. The CDR3: CASSGGRAFEKLFF. CDR3 bases: TGTGCCAGCAGCGGGGGCCGCGCGTTTGAAAAACTGTTTTTT.

The chain is built from TRBV10-3 and TRBJ1-1, with D possibly being TRBD1 (5 bases). Per germline, CDR1 ENHRY and CDR2 SYGVKD. The V and J ends lost 7 bases and 4 bases respectively, with 13 bases between them. The CDR3 is made up of 13 amino acids. CDR3 region: CAIKSGGGTEAFF. Written as DNA, the CDR3 is TGTGCCATCAAATCCGGGGGGGGCACTGAAGCTTTCTTT.

The V and J genes are TRBV19 and TRBJ2-1, with D perhaps matching TRBD2 (5 bases). Germline-derived CDR1 and CDR2 are LNHDA and SQIVND (reference sequence). Trimming shortened V by 1 base and J by 5 bases, and 12 bases separated the two germline ends. The CDR3 extends over 15 amino acids. The CDR3 is CASSIVSPLDNEQFF. The CDR3 DNA follows: TGTGCCAGTAGTATAGTCAGCCCACTAGACAATGAGCAGTTCTTC.

The count of this clone is one. The chain couples TRBV27 to TRBJ1-3; a weak D match, TRBD1 (5 bases). The CDR3 spans 16 residues. Germline V gene lookup returns CDR1 MNHEY and CDR2 SMNVEV (reference sequence). V was shortened by 6 bases and J by 0 bases, with 15 bases between the two germline ends. The CDR3: CASSAGRGVSGNTIYF. The CDR3 DNA is TGTGCCAGCAGCGCAGGACGGGGGGTCTCTGGAAACACCATATATTTT.